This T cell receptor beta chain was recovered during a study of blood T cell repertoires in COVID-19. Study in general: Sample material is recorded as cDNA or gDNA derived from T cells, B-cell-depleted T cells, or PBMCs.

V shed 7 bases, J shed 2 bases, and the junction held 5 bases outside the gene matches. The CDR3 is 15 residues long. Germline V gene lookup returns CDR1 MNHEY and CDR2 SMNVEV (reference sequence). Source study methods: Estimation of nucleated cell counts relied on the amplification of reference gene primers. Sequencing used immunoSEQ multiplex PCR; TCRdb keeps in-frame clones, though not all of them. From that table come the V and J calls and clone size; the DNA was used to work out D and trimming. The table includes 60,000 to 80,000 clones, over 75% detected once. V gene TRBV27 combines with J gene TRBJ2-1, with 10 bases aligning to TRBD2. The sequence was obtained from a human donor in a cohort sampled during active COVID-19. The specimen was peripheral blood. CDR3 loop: CASKASGSPYNEQFF. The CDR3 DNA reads TGTGCCAGCAAGGCTAGCGGGAGTCCCTACAATGAGCAGTTCTTC.